These 22 T cell receptor beta chains were all obtained from the same sample, sequenced in a study of monozygotic twins with inflammatory bowel disease. TCRdb derives one entry per CDR3 protein from the 5' RACE reads, leaving out DNA. This sample's clone table lists fewer than 350,000 distinct CDR3 sequences. Material for sequencing was blood. The receptors shown here come from a human donor with ulcerative colitis or Crohn's disease, or a healthy co-twin of an affected twin (not recorded which).

V gene TRBV12-3 or TRBV12-4 combines with J gene TRBJ2-7; as DNA is missing, the TRBD1 call by TCRdb cannot be tested. This CDR3 contains 11 residues. The CDR3 protein is CASSPRYEQYF.

The chain links TRBV11-3 to TRBJ2-1; the TCRdb D gene call, TRBD1, has no DNA to confirm it. The CDR3 covers 13 residues. CDR1 and CDR2 (germline): SGHNT, YENEEA. This chain's CDR3 is CASSPGPGDEQFF.

The rearrangement links TRBV5-4 to TRBJ2-5; the TCRdb D gene call, TRBD1, has no DNA to confirm it. CDR1 SGHNT and CDR2 YYREEE come from the germline V gene (reference sequence). The CDR3 contains 14 residues. CDR3 sequence reads: CASSTGQGEETQYF.

The rearrangement joins TRBV7-2 to TRBJ2-1; the TCRdb call, TRBD2, lacks DNA for checking. The CDR3 runs 14 residues. From germline, CDR1 is SGHTA and CDR2 FQGNSA. The CDR3 region is CAISTSRSYNEQFF. The full variable domain, its missing parts supplied by reference TRBV7-2 and TRBJ2-1, is GAGVSQSPSNKVTEKGKDVELRCDPISGHTALYWYRQSLGQGLEFLIYFQGNSAPDKSGLPSDRFSAERTGGSVSTLTIQRTQQEDSAVYLCAISTSRSYNEQFFGPGTRLTVL.

This chain links TRBV28 with TRBJ1-2. Germline loops: CDR1 MDHEN, CDR2 SYDVKM. The CDR3 contains 13 residues. CDR3 region: CASRLSGNYGYTF.

This sequence joins TRBV10-3 and TRBJ2-7; TCRdb's assignment of TRBD1 cannot be checked, as there is no DNA. CDR1 ENHRY and CDR2 SYGVKD come from the germline V gene. The CDR3 extends over 12 amino acids. The CDR3 protein is CAIRTGNYEQYF.

The rearrangement links TRBV5-1 to TRBJ2-5; TCRdb picks TRBD1, but there is no DNA to check that call. The CDR3 totals 13 residues. Germline lookup yields CDR1 SGHRS and CDR2 YFSETQ. CDR3 protein: CASLYRGHETQYF.

The chain recombines TRBV20-1 with TRBJ2-1; with no DNA, the TCRdb D assignment of TRBD1 cannot be verified. Germline V gene sequence: CDR1 DFQATT, CDR2 SNEGSKA (reference sequence). The CDR3 sequence is 14 residues long. The CDR3 loop reads CSAITGQGINEQFF.

This chain connects TRBV7-2 to TRBJ2-7; TCRdb calls TRBD2, which cannot be checked without DNA. There are 14 residues in the CDR3. Germline assignment: CDR1 SGHTA and CDR2 FQGNSA. The chain's CDR3 is CASSLARLALEQYF. The full variable domain, with the rest looked up from reference TRBV7-2 and TRBJ2-7, is GAGVSQSPSNKVTEKGKDVELRCDPISGHTALYWYRQSLGQGLEFLIYFQGNSAPDKSGLPSDRFSAERTGGSVSTLTIQRTQQEDSAVYLCASSLARLALEQYFGPGTRLTVT.

The chain employs TRBV7-9 and TRBJ2-1; as DNA is missing, the TRBD2 call by TCRdb cannot be tested. CDR1 is SEHNR, CDR2 FQNEAQ, per germline (reference sequence). The CDR3 length is 15 residues. The CDR3 is CASSQGLAGVREQFF.

The CDR3 sequence is CASSVRRTGGLNQPQHF. This chain connects TRBV6-2 or TRBV6-3 to TRBJ1-5; the D call of TRBD1 rests on TCRdb alone, since no DNA is present to check it. The germline V gene has CDR1 MNHEY and CDR2 SVGEGT. This CDR3 has 17 residues.

The chain is built from TRBV5-1 and TRBJ2-1; the D call of TRBD1 rests on TCRdb alone, since no DNA is present to check it. The CDR3 is made up of 19 amino acids. CDR1 and CDR2 (germline): SGHRS, YFSETQ. The CDR3 sequence: CASSLTTGTGGGNTNEQFF.

CDR3 sequence reads: CASSLQGANNQPQHF. The chain employs TRBV5-1 and TRBJ1-5; TCRdb selects TRBD1, and the lack of DNA leaves this call unchecked. Germline V gene data show CDR1 as SGHRS and CDR2 as YFSETQ. This CDR3 has 15 amino acids.

The rearrangement uses TRBV9 and TRBJ2-3. CDR1 is SGDLS and CDR2 is YYNGEE in the germline V gene. The CDR3 has 14 residues. This CDR3 is CASSVELYTDTQYF.

The chain employs TRBV7-2 and TRBJ2-5. The V gene's germline CDR1 is SGHTA and CDR2 FQGNSA. The CDR3 sequence is 11 residues long. The chain's CDR3 is CASSFSETQYF.

The chain is built from TRBV6-1 and TRBJ1-1; the TRBD1 assignment by TCRdb is unverifiable without DNA. The CDR3 covers 16 residues. CDR1 and CDR2 from the germline V gene are MNHNS and SASEGT. This CDR3 reads CASSPKRTAMNTEAFF.

The chain is built from TRBV20-1 and TRBJ2-7; TCRdb reports TRBD1, a call that lacks DNA to check it against. CDR1 is DFQATT and CDR2 is SNEGSKA in the germline V gene (reference sequence). This CDR3 region has 15 residues. This chain's CDR3 is CSATDPREGPYEQYF.

The chain couples TRBV30 to TRBJ1-2. The germline V gene encodes CDR1 GTSNPN and CDR2 SVGIG (reference sequence). This CDR3 is 11 amino acids long. The CDR3 is CAWSVRYGYTF. Full variable domain (missing parts from reference TRBV30 and TRBJ1-2): SQTIHQWPATLVQPVGSPLSLECTVEGTSNPNLYWYRQAAGRGLQLLFYSVGIGQISSEVPQNLSASRPQDRQFILSSKKLLLSDSGFYLCAWSVRYGYTFGSGTRLTVV.

The chain employs TRBV12-3 or TRBV12-4 and TRBJ2-5; TCRdb's assignment of TRBD2 cannot be checked, as there is no DNA. The length of the CDR3 is 14 residues. CDR3 sequence reads: CASRPSGGSETQYF.

The chain uses TRBV6-1 and TRBJ2-7; the TRBD1 assignment by TCRdb is unverifiable without DNA. CDR1 and CDR2 (germline): MNHNS, SASEGT. This CDR3 region has 18 residues. CDR3 in amino acids: CASSEKTKTGTASYEQYF.

The genes are TRBV20-1 and TRBJ1-2. CDR1 and CDR2 (germline): DFQATT, SNEGSKA (reference sequence). The CDR3 consists of 13 residues. CDR3 residues: CSARDLAVYGYTF.

The chain combines TRBV12-3 or TRBV12-4 with TRBJ2-2; there is no DNA to check the TCRdb D call of TRBD2. The CDR3 runs 15 residues. The CDR3 loop is CASGKRGGNTGELFF.